Listed below are T cell receptor beta chains from one sample, sequenced in a study of shared clonotypes between healthy human individuals. Generated by immunoSEQ multiplex PCR, the TCRdb table keeps only in-frame clones and is missing some. The sample lists 400,000 to 600,000 clones, over 60% occurring once. The sample was PBMCs. These receptors came from a woman in her thirties or forties in good health. Some clones in this sample may be carry-over from other donors' samples. The CDR3 runs from the conserved cysteine through the conserved F or W. D genes are given only for firm matches. Size is omitted from some rows. Given values are once, few, many or a class for expanded clones.

TGTGCCAGCAGCCCGAGGGGGGCGGGATACACCGGGGAGCTGTTTTTT CASSPRGAGYTGELFF TRBJ2-2 . TRBV7-2 .
TGTGCCAGCAGTTTAATCGGGACCCAATCCTACGAGCAGTACTTC CASSLIGTQSYEQYF TRBJ2-7 . TRBV28 .
TGTGCCAGTAGTATTCGCTCAGGGGGCGTCAACCCTTATAGCAATCAGCCCCAGCATTTT CASSIRSGGVNPYSNQPQHF TRBJ1-5 . TRBV19 TRBD1
TGTGCCAGCAGCCCCGGGACTAGTTCGCATGAGCAGTTCTTC CASSPGTSSHEQFF TRBJ2-1 . TRBV27 TRBD2
TGTGCCAGCAGCCTCTCGACGGCAAACACCGGGGAGCTGTTTTTT CASSLSTANTGELFF TRBJ2-2 . TRBV14 .
TGTGCCAGCAGCTTACGGGGCGGGGCAGACTCTGGAAACACCATATATTTT CASSLRGGADSGNTIYF TRBJ1-3 many TRBV7-2 .
TGTGCCAGCAGCTTAGTCGACAGGACAGGCCATAATTCACCCCTCCACTTT CASSLVDRTGHNSPLHF TRBJ1-6 . TRBV7-9 TRBD1
TGCGCCAGCAAGTATAGCGGGAGCTCAGATACGCAGTATTTT CASKYSGSSDTQYF TRBJ2-3 . TRBV5-1 TRBD2
TGTGCCAGCAGCCAAGAGTACTCGAGGATTCGTAATTCACCCCTCCACTTT CASSQEYSRIRNSPLHF TRBJ1-6 . TRBV14 .
TGTGCCAGCAGCATCACTAGCCCCACCGGGGAGCTGTTTTTT CASSITSPTGELFF TRBJ2-2 once TRBV7-9 .
TGCGCCAGCAGCCCTCAAACAGCTCCACAGGATTCACCCCTCCACTTT CASSPQTAPQDSPLHF TRBJ1-6 . TRBV4-3 .
TGTGCCAGCAGCGGACAGGGGACTAGCGGGAACTACAATGAGCAGTTCTTC CASSGQGTSGNYNEQFF TRBJ2-1 . TRBV28 TRBD2
TGTGCCAGCTCACCAGGGGTTTCTGAGCAGTTCTTC CASSPGVSEQFF TRBJ2-1 . TRBV18 .
TGTGCCAGCAGTACCGGGAGTCGTGAAAAACTGTTTTTT CASSTGSREKLFF TRBJ1-4 . TRBV28 .
TGTGCCAGCAGCTTACAAGGCAGCCATAATGAAAAACTGTTTTTT CASSLQGSHNEKLFF TRBJ1-4 . TRBV7-2 .
TGTGCCAGCAGCGGTAGTCAGGCCGGGGAGCTGTTTTTT CASSGSQAGELFF TRBJ2-2 . TRBV2 .
TGCGCCAGCAGTCAGGGGAGGGAGACCCAGTACTTC CASSQGRETQYF TRBJ2-5 . TRBV10-2 .
TGCAGCGCACGGACAGGGGGCCTCACTGAAGCTTTCTTT CSARTGGLTEAFF TRBJ1-1 . TRBV29-1 TRBD1
TGTGCCAGCAGACCTAGCGGGAGGACGTCCGGGGAGCTGTTTTTT CASRPSGRTSGELFF TRBJ2-2 . TRBV6-1 TRBD2
TGTGCCAGCAGTTACAGGTCTTCAGATACGCAGTATTTT CASSYRSSDTQYF TRBJ2-3 . TRBV6-6 .
TGTGCCAGCAGCCCATTCGGAGCGGGGGGGACCTACGAGCAGTACTTC CASSPFGAGGTYEQYF TRBJ2-7 . TRBV9 TRBD2
TGCAGCGTTGAAGATTGGAACGAGCGGGAGGGAACCTACAATGAGCAGTTCTTC CSVEDWNEREGTYNEQFF TRBJ2-1 . TRBV29-1 TRBD2
TGTGCCAGCAGCTTGGGAGTGGCTAGCAACGCAGATACGCAGTATTTT CASSLGVASNADTQYF TRBJ2-3 . TRBV7-3 .
TGTGCCAGCAGCTTAGGGACAGGGGATCCCGGGGAGCTGTTTTTT CASSLGTGDPGELFF TRBJ2-2 . TRBV7-7 TRBD1
TGTGCCAGCAGCCATCACAGGGTTGAAGGCTACACCTTC CASSHHRVEGYTF TRBJ1-2 . TRBV13 .
TGTGCCAGCAGCCAAGTTCTGGACCCTAATGAAAAACTGTTTTTT CASSQVLDPNEKLFF TRBJ1-4 . TRBV4-2 .
TGTGCCAGCAGTTTCAGGGTTGGGGACAGGGCGTACGAGCGGTACTTC CASSFRVGDRAYERYF TRBJ2-7 . TRBV27 TRBD1
TGTGCCAGCAGTTTTTTCCCGCTAGCGAGTAACAATGAGCAGTTCTTC CASSFFPLASNNEQFF TRBJ2-1 once TRBV28 .
TGTGCCAGCAGTGGCGGCGGGGACGGGGAGCTGTTTTTT CASSGGGDGELFF TRBJ2-2 . TRBV7-7 .
TGTGCCAGCAGCGACCCGTTGACGGGAGGGCAGTTCTTC CASSDPLTGGQFF TRBJ2-1 . TRBV11-3 TRBD2
TGTGCCAGCAGCTTGGGACAGGGGGCCTACAATGAGCAGTTCTTC CASSLGQGAYNEQFF TRBJ2-1 . TRBV7-8 TRBD1
TGTGCCAGCAGCTTAGGGGCACATGAGCAGTTCTTC CASSLGAHEQFF TRBJ2-1 . TRBV7-3 .
TGTGCTAGCAGCGTAGGACAGGGCTTACACACAGATACGCAGTATTTT CASSVGQGLHTDTQYF TRBJ2-3 . TRBV7-7 TRBD1
TGTGCCATCGAGGGGGGGATGAACACCGGGGAGCTGTTTTTT CAIEGGMNTGELFF TRBJ2-2 . TRBV10-3 .
TGCGCCAGCAGCTTGGAGGCCTACAATGAGCAGTTCTTC CASSLEAYNEQFF TRBJ2-1 . TRBV5-1 .
. CASSSSGVAAFF TRBJ1-1 few TRBV2 .
TGTGCCAGCTTTAGCCCCGCCCGGTTGCTAGCGGAGGACAATGAGCAGTTCTTC CASFSPARLLAEDNEQFF TRBJ2-1 . TRBV7-9 TRBD2
TGTGCCAGTAGTATAGTCGACGAGCAGTACTTC CASSIVDEQYF TRBJ2-7 . TRBV19 .
TGTGCCATCAGTGATTGGGACAGGGGGCTTTTGAACTATGGCTACACCTTC CAISDWDRGLLNYGYTF TRBJ1-2 . TRBV10-3 TRBD1
TGTGCCAGCAGCCTAAGAGTCCGACGCTCCTACAATGAGCAGTTCTTC CASSLRVRRSYNEQFF TRBJ2-1 . TRBV7-2 .
TGTGCCAGCAGCTTGGGGACAGGCCTTCGGGAGCAGTACTTC CASSLGTGLREQYF TRBJ2-7 . TRBV5-6 TRBD1
TGCGCCAGCAGCCATGAACGTAGCGGGAGGGCCCGAGGCGGGGAGCTGTTTTTT CASSHERSGRARGGELFF TRBJ2-2 . TRBV4-3 TRBD2